This T cell receptor (beta chain) derives from a study of cytomegalovirus exposure and HLA in healthy donors. Study-wide results and caveats: Cytomegalovirus-associated status was assigned to 150 to 200 TCR beta chains. By a later analysis, the bulk of CMV-associated TCR beta chains appeared HLA-restricted. TCR beta chain V- and J-gene trimming was linked, in a later analysis, to a missense variant in DCLRE1C.

As to this clone: Its antigen is currently unknown.

This CDR3 is 14 amino acids long. Trimming removed 4 bases from V and 2 bases from J, with 12 bases in between. Per the germline V gene, CDR1 is SGDLS and CDR2 is YYNGEE. PCR used 60 Vbeta primers and 13 Jbeta primers. Clones were sequenced by immunoSEQ multiplex PCR, and TCRdb holds only the in-frame ones, with some missing. Of more than 130,000 clones in the sample, around 77% were seen once. The chain carries TRBV9 and TRBJ1-2; unclear D gene. The receptor comes from a woman aged 50 to 60 in good health and CMV-seronegative. Sequencing input: PBMCs. CDR3 residues: CASSLQIQNYGYTF. DNA of the CDR3: TGTGCCAGCAGCTTACAGATACAGAACTATGGCTACACCTTC.